The T cell receptor (beta chain) under discussion was sequenced for a study of OX40 agonist ivuxolimab in advanced cancers. The CDR3 spans 14 residues. Germline lookup yields CDR1 SGHVS and CDR2 FQNEAQ. V was clipped by 2 bases and J by 1 base, with 8 bases between them. Assay: immunoSEQ multiplex PCR; the TCRdb copy retains only in-frame clones and omits some. Of 70,000 or so clones in the sample, just over 85% were seen once. This clone came up a few times. This clonotype originated in an adult with an advanced solid tumor such as melanoma, head and neck, liver or kidney cancer. Sequencing used CD4+ or CD8+ T cells sorted from blood, obtained in a trial of the OX40 agonist ivuxolimab. The chain recombines TRBV7-8 with TRBJ1-1; D is ambiguous. CDR3 loop: CASSLRAWNTEAFF. The CDR3 nucleotides are TGTGCCAGCAGCTTAAGGGCCTGGAACACTGAAGCTTTCTTT.